The 5 T cell receptor beta chains in this list originate from one sample, sequenced in a study of cytomegalovirus exposure and HLA in healthy donors. The study ran its PCR with 60 Vbeta and 13 Jbeta primers. Data came from immunoSEQ multiplex PCR; TCRdb stores just in-frame clones and leaves some out. The sample records over 120,000 clones, under 90% being singletons. The specimen sequenced was PBMCs. Receptors were obtained from a man aged 40-49 years in good health and CMV-seronegative.

This clone was counted between two and nine times. The chain carries TRBV6-1 and TRBJ2-1; possibly TRBD1 for D (6 bases). The CDR3 sequence is 14 residues long. The V gene's germline CDR1 is MNHNS and CDR2 SASEGT. V was clipped by 7 bases and J by 14 bases, with 24 bases between them. CDR3 sequence: CASIGERGTGKKFF. The CDR3 DNA reads TGTGCCAGCATCGGAGAAAGGGGGACCGGGAAAAAGTTCTTC.

The chain uses TRBV9 and TRBJ2-5; 7 bases line up with TRBD1. The trim removed 0 bases at V and 2 bases at J, leaving 4 bases unmatched. Germline V gives CDR1 SGDLS, CDR2 YYNGEE. CDR3 length equals 15 residues. In nucleotides, the CDR3 is TGTGCCAGCAGCGTAGAGGACAGGTTACAAGAGACCCAGTACTTC. Translated: CASSVEDRLQETQYF.

The chain links TRBV1 to TRBJ2-5; the D call in the table, TRBD2, was not verified against the DNA. TRBV1 is an annotated pseudogene. The CDR3 spans 17 residues. The CDR3 region has the DNA TGCACCAGCAGCCAAGATTGGTCTAGCGGGGGGGCAGAGACCCAGTACTTC. Translated: CTSSQDWSSGGAETQYF.

V gene TRBV14 combines with J gene TRBJ2-4; D is possibly TRBD1 (8 bases). This CDR3 comprises 21 residues. The V and J ends lost 1 base and 0 bases respectively, with 25 bases between them. The germline V gene has CDR1 SGHDN and CDR2 FVKESK. The CDR3 loop is CASSQAGILNRGGRAKNIQYF. The DNA of the CDR3 is TGTGCCAGCAGCCAAGCGGGAATCCTCAACAGGGGGGGGAGAGCCAAAAACATTCAGTACTTC.

This clone showed up just once. The chain recombines TRBV7-2 with TRBJ2-4, with D maybe TRBD1 (5 bases). V was cut by 5 bases and J by 2 bases, with 16 bases left in between. Germline values: CDR1 SGHTA, CDR2 FQGNSA. The CDR3 sequence is 16 residues long. CDR3 residues: CASSQGTTLSKNIQYF. The CDR3 DNA follows: TGTGCCAGCAGCCAGGGAACTACCCTTTCCAAAAACATTCAGTACTTC. The variable domain in full, completed from reference TRBV7-2 and TRBJ2-4, reads GAGVSQSPSNKVTEKGKDVELRCDPISGHTALYWYRQSLGQGLEFLIYFQGNSAPDKSGLPSDRFSAERTGGSVSTLTIQRTQQEDSAVYLCASSQGTTLSKNIQYFGAGTRLSVL.